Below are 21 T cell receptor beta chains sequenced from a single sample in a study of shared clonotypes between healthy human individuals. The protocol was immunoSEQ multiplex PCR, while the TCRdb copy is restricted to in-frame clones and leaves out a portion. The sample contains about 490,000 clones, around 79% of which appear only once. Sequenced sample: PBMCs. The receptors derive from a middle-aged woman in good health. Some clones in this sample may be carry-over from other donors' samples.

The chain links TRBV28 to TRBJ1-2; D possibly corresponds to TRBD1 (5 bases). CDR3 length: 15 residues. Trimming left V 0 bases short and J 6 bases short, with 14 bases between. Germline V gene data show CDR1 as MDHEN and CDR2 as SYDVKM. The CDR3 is CASSLWSAGKNGYTF. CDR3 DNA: TGTGCCAGCAGTTTATGGTCGGCAGGGAAAAATGGCTACACCTTC.

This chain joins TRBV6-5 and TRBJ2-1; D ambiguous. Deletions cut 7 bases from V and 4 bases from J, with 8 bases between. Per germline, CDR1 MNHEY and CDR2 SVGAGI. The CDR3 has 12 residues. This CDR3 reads CASKTIYNEQFF. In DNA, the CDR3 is TGTGCCAGCAAGACCATATACAATGAGCAGTTCTTC.

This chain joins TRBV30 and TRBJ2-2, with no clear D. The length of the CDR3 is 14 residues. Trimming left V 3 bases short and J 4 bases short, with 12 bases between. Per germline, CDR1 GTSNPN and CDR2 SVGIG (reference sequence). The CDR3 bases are TGTGCCTGGAGATTAGGCGTAGTCACCGGGGAGCTGTTTTTT. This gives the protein CAWRLGVVTGELFF.

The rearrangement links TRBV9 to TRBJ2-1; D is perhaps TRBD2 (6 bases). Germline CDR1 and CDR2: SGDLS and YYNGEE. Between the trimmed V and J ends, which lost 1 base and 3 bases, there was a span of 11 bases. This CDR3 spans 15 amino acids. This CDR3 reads CASSVQGSGYNEQFF. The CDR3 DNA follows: TGTGCCAGCAGCGTACAAGGTAGCGGCTACAATGAGCAGTTCTTC. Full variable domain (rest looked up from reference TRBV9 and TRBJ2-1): DSGVTQTPKHLITATGQRVTLRCSPRSGDLSVYWYQQSLDQGLQFLIQYYNGEERAKGNILERFSAQQFPDLHSELNLSSLELGDSALYFCASSVQGSGYNEQFFGPGTRLTVL.

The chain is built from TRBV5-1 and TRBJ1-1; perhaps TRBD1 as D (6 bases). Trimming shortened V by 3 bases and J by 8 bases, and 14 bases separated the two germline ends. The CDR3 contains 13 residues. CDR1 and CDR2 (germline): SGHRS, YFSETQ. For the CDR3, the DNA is TGCGCCAGCAGCTGGGGACAAGGAGACGAAGCTTTCTTT. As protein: CASSWGQGDEAFF.

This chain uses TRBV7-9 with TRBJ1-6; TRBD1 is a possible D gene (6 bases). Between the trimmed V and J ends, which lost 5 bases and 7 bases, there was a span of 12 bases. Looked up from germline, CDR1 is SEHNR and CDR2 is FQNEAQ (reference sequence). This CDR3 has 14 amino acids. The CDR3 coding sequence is TGTGCCAGCAGCCCTGGGACACCGAATTCACCCCTCCACTTT. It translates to CASSPGTPNSPLHF.

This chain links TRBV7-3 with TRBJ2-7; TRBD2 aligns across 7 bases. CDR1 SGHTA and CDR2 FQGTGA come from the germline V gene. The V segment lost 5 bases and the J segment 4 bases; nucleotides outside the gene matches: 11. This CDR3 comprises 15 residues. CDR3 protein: CASSKLAWPGYEQYF. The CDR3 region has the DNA TGTGCCAGCAGCAAACTAGCGTGGCCGGGATACGAGCAGTACTTC.

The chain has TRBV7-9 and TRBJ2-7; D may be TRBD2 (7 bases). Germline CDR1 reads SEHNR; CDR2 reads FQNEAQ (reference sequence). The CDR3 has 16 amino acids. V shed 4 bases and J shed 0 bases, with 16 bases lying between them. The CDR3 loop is CASSSSGRGNSYEQYF. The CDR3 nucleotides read TGTGCCAGCAGCTCTTCGGGGAGGGGGAACTCCTACGAGCAGTACTTC.

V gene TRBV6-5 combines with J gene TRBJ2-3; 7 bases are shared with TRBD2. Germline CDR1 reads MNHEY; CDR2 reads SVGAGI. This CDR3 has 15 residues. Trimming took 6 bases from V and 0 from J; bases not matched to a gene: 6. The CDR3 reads CASSRAGTSTDTQYF. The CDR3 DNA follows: TGTGCCAGCAGCCGAGCGGGGACTAGCACAGATACGCAGTATTTT.

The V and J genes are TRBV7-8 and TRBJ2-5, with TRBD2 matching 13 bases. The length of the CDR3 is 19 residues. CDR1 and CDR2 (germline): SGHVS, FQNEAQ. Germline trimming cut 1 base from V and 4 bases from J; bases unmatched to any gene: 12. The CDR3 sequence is CASSLDPHTSGRAGETQYF. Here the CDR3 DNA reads TGTGCCAGCAGCTTAGACCCCCACACTAGCGGGAGGGCCGGAGAGACCCAGTACTTC.

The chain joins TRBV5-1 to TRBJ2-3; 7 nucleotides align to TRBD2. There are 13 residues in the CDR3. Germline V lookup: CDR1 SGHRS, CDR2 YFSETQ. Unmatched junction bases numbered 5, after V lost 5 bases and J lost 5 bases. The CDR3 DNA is TGCGCCAGCAGGCGGACTAGGGGAGATACGCAGTATTTT. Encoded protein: CASRRTRGDTQYF.

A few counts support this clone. CDR3 in amino acids: CASSFPREGKTELTDTQYF. DNA of the CDR3: TGTGCCAGCAGTTTCCCTCGGGAGGGCAAAACCGAACTCACAGATACGCAGTATTTT. The gene calls are TRBV28 and TRBJ2-3; 8 bases are shared with TRBD2. Per germline, CDR1 MDHEN and CDR2 SYDVKM. The V segment lost 3 bases and the J segment 2 bases; nucleotides outside the gene matches: 16. The CDR3 has 19 residues.

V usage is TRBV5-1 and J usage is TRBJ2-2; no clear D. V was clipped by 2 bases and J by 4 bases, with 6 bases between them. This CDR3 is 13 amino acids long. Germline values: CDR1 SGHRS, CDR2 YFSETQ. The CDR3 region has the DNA TGCGCCAGCAGCTTCTACAGCACCGGGGAGCTGTTTTTT. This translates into CASSFYSTGELFF.

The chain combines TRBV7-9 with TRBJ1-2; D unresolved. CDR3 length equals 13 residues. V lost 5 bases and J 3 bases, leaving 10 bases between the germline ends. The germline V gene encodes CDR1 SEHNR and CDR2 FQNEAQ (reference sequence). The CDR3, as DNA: TGTGCCAGCAGCGCGGGAGTATACTATGGCTACACCTTC. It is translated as CASSAGVYYGYTF.

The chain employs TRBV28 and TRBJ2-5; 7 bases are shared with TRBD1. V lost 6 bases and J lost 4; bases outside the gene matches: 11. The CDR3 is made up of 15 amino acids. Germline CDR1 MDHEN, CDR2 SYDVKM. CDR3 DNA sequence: TGTGCCAGCAGCAAACCAAAAGCAGGGGGAGAGACCCAGTACTTC. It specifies CASSKPKAGGETQYF.

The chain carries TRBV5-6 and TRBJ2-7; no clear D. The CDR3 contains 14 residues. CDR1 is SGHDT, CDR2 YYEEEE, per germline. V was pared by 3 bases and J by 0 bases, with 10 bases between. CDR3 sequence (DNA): TGTGCCAGCAGCTCCCGGGTCCTCTCCTACGAGCAGTACTTC. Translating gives CASSSRVLSYEQYF. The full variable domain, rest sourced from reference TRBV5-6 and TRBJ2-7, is DAGVTQSPTHLIKTRGQQVTLRCSPKSGHDTVSWYQQALGQGPQFIFQYYEEEERQRGNFPDRFSGHQFPNYSSELNVNALLLGDSALYLCASSSRVLSYEQYFGPGTRLTVT.

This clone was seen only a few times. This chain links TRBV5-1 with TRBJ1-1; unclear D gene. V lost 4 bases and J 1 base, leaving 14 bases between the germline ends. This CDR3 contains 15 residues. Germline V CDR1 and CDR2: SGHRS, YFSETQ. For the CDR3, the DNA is TGCGCCAGCAGCCTCCCTAACGCTGCGAACACTGAAGCTTTCTTT. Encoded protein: CASSLPNAANTEAFF.

The CDR3 loop reads CASSQVEMNTEAFF. CDR3 in DNA: TGTGCCAGCAGCCAAGTTGAGATGAACACTGAAGCTTTCTTT. This chain joins TRBV4-2 and TRBJ1-1; unclear D gene. V was cut by 1 base and J by 0 bases, with 6 bases left in between. CDR1 is LGHNA, CDR2 YNFKEQ, per germline. The CDR3 runs to 14 residues.

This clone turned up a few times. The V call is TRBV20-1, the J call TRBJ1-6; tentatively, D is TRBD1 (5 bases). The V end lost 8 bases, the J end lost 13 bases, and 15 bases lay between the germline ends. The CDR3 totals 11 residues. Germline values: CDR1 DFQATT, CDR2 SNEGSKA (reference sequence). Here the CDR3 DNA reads TGCAGTCCCGGGACCGCCGGGCCCCTCCACTTT. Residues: CSPGTAGPLHF.

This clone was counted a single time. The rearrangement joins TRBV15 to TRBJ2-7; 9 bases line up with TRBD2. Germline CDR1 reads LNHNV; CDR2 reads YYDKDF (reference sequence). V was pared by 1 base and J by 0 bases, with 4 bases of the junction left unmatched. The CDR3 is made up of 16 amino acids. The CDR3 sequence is CATSRGAGGYSYEQYF. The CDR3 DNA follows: TGTGCCACCAGCAGAGGTGCGGGAGGGTACTCCTACGAGCAGTACTTC.

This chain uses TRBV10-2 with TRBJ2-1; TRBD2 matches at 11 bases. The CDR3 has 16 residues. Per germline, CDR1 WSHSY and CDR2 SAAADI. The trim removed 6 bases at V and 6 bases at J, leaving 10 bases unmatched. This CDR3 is CASRGNSGRASNEQFF. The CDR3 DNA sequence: TGCGCCAGCAGAGGCAATAGCGGGAGGGCCTCCAATGAGCAGTTCTTC.